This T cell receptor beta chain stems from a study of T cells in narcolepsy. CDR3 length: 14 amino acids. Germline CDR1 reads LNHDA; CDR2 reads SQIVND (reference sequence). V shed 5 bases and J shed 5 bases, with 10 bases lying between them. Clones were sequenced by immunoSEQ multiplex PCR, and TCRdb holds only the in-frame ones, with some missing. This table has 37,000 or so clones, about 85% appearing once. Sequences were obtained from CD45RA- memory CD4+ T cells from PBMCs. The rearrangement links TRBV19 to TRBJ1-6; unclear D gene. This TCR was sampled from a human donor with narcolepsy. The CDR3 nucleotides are TGTGCCAGTAGTGATTGGGAGCATAATTCACCCCTCCACTTT. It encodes CASSDWEHNSPLHF.